This TCR beta chain is from a study of shared clonotypes between healthy human individuals. It was at deep level that the assay was run. Tens of thousands of T cell genomes (around 190 ng DNA) went into each sorted-subset replicate. TCRdb's table, derived via immunoSEQ multiplex PCR, lists solely in-frame clones and lacks some. The sample carries over 800,000 clones, around 92% recorded once. CDR1 and CDR2 from the germline V gene are MNHEY and SMNVEV (reference sequence). Trimming shortened V by 6 bases and J by 9 bases, and 14 bases separated the two germline ends. The length of the CDR3 is 13 residues. It was CD45RO-negative cells, positively selected for CCR7, that made up naive CD8 cells, with terminally differentiated effector memory CD45RA+ cells excluded.

Sequencing was done on a sample of naive CD8+ T cells sorted from blood. The source is a man in his thirties or forties in good health. The chain has TRBV27 and TRBJ2-2, with D perhaps matching TRBD2 (7 bases). CDR3 in amino acids: CASRQGGARELFF. The CDR3 DNA follows: TGTGCCAGCAGACAAGGGGGGGCCAGGGAGCTGTTTTTT.